This T cell receptor (beta chain) was captured by sequencing in a study of T cells in Graves' hyperthyroidism and ophthalmopathy. Looked up from germline, CDR1 is LGHDT and CDR2 is YNNKEL (reference sequence). The CDR3 is 20 residues long. The trim removed 4 bases at V and 4 bases at J, leaving 13 bases unmatched. Using RNA transcripts as the source, TCR beta CDR3 regions were amplified. Initially, a first-round RT-PCR of the TCR CDR3 employed the HTBI primer set. From the multiplex PCR reads, TCRdb called clonotypes with MiXCR, one entry per CDR3 protein. The sample contains hundreds of thousands of distinct CDR3 sequences, about a sixth of which appear only once. To note about this clonotype: No antigen is known for it.

Regarding the study as a whole: Researchers found most expanded thyroid clonotypes above 0.001 in blood as well. A 13 V-J model separated ophthalmopathy from stable hyperthyroidism.

The sample consisted of blood. The TCR sequence derives from a woman aged 40 to 49 with Graves' ophthalmopathy. The chain has TRBV3-1 and TRBJ2-6; 13 bases fit TRBD2. The CDR3 protein is CASSRLGVLAGGPGANVLTF. The CDR3 coding sequence is TGTGCCAGCAGCCGCCTGGGAGTACTAGCGGGGGGGCCCGGGGCCAACGTCCTGACTTTC.